The T cell receptor (beta chain) under discussion was sequenced for a study of T cell responses to AZD1222 COVID-19 vaccine. Overall study: Analysis merged second doses at about 4 or about 12 weeks. The study, taken as a whole, reports: Increased Spike-specific TCR breadth and depth were observed after two AZD1222 doses. Clonal diversity may have been underestimated, and the donors were mostly white British, with more females than males. After the peak T cell response, and only then, were repertoires sampled.

TCRdb's table, derived via immunoSEQ multiplex PCR, lists solely in-frame clones and lacks some. The sample lists tens of thousands of clones, about 84% occurring once. As regards this clone: Antigen: not known.

The CDR3 is 14 residues long. The germline V gene encodes CDR1 PRHDT and CDR2 FYEKMQ (reference sequence). The V and J ends lost 1 base and 6 bases respectively, with 13 bases between them. The source of this sequence is an adult in good health. The starting material was peripheral blood, obtained on day 0 of AZD1222 vaccination. The chain joins TRBV13 to TRBJ2-7, with a weak D call TRBD1 (6 bases). CDR3 region: CASSLEGDKGEQYF. CDR3 DNA: TGTGCCAGCAGCTTAGAGGGGGATAAGGGCGAGCAGTACTTC.